This entry lists 14 T cell receptor beta chains sequenced from one sample in a study of CD8+ T cells in alopecia areata (dated 2018 in TCRdb). Preparation of the library involved the immunoSEQ multiplex PCR assay. RNA was extracted from all samples and reverse transcribed into cDNA, which served as template for TCR sequencing. TCRdb carries this immuneACCESS record with in-frame sequences only. Its versions omit some clonotypes, under half of them owing to an unresolved V gene in the studies checked, with the rest unexplained. This sample comprises about 64,000 clones, roughly 40% of them detected only once. The top ten clonotypes cover roughly 51% of the sample. The sequenced material came from NKG2D-low CD8+ T cells sorted from blood. This specimen's cell subset or site label, interpreted: sorted CD8+ NKG2D-low blood T cells. All receptors come from a human donor with alopecia areata.

V is TRBV29-1 and J is TRBJ2-1; D may be TRBD2 (5 bases). Germline CDR1 SQVTM, CDR2 ANQGSEA. Trimming left V 6 bases short and J 3 bases short, with 15 bases between. The CDR3 consists of 14 residues. CDR3 nucleotides: TGCAGCGTACGACGGGATGGGTACTACAATGAGCAGTTCTTC. Residues: CSVRRDGYYNEQFF.

The chain recombines TRBV9 with TRBJ2-1; D remains unclear. Trimming left V 2 bases short and J 5 bases short, with 8 bases between. Germline V gene data show CDR1 as SGDLS and CDR2 as YYNGEE. The CDR3 consists of 13 residues. CDR3 in amino acids: CASSVLTNNEQFF. In DNA form, the CDR3 reads TGTGCCAGCAGCGTCTTGACCAACAATGAGCAGTTCTTC.

Many counts were recorded for this clone. The V and J genes are TRBV10-3 and TRBJ2-1; tentatively, D is TRBD1 (6 bases). CDR1 ENHRY and CDR2 SYGVKD come from the germline V gene. CDR3 length: 14 amino acids. Trimming shortened V by 2 bases and J by 7 bases, and 12 bases separated the two germline ends. The DNA for the CDR3 is TGTGCCATCAGTGAGGGTACTACAGGGAATGAGCAGTTCTTC. This codes for CAISEGTTGNEQFF.

The chain is built from TRBV7-8 and TRBJ1-2; D is perhaps TRBD1 (5 bases). V lost 5 bases and J lost 8, with 18 bases in between. The CDR3 is made up of 14 amino acids. Germline CDR1 is SGHVS and CDR2 is FQNEAQ. CDR3 protein: CASSPSGTIDGYTF. The CDR3 bases are TGTGCCAGCAGCCCCTCCGGGACGATTGACGGCTACACCTTC.

This sequence joins TRBV28 and TRBJ2-7; D could derive from TRBD1 or TRBD2 (5 bases each). CDR1 is MDHEN and CDR2 is SYDVKM in the germline V gene. This CDR3 has 14 amino acids. Deletions cut 2 bases from V and 4 bases from J, with 12 bases between. DNA for the CDR3: TGTGCCAGCAGTTTAGTGGGGGAAGGATACGAGCAGTACTTC. Protein sequence: CASSLVGEGYEQYF.

The chain employs TRBV2 and TRBJ2-5, with a tentative D call TRBD1 (6 bases). This CDR3 spans 14 amino acids. Trimming took off 3 bases at V and 5 bases at J, with 13 bases between the two ends. The germline V gene has CDR1 SNHLY and CDR2 FYNNEI. CDR3 residues: CASSDRGSGETQYF. DNA for the CDR3: TGTGCCAGCAGTGATAGGGGGTCCGGGGAGACCCAGTACTTC.

The table lists this clone with a few counts. The V gene is TRBV10-3, the J gene TRBJ2-5; no clear D gene. Germline V gene lookup returns CDR1 ENHRY and CDR2 SYGVKD. This CDR3 contains 10 residues. Trimming took 10 bases from V and 3 from J, leaving 6 bases between them. The CDR3, as DNA: TGTGCCACCGGCGAAGAGACCCAGTACTTC. Protein sequence: CATGEETQYF.

The chain couples TRBV4-3 to TRBJ2-2; TRBD2 might be the D (5 bases). CDR3 size: 20 residues. V was pared by 1 base and J by 4 bases, with 25 bases between. Germline V gene data show CDR1 as LGHNA and CDR2 as YSLEER. The CDR3 sequence is CASSQAHARGPEAPTGELFF. The CDR3 nucleotides are TGCGCCAGCAGCCAAGCTCACGCGAGAGGGCCCGAGGCGCCCACCGGGGAGCTGTTTTTT.

The chain links TRBV7-3 to TRBJ2-3, with a tentative D call TRBD1 (6 bases). The CDR3 is 15 amino acids. The V end was cut by 4 bases, the J end by 2 bases, with 13 bases between. The V gene's germline CDR1 is SGHTA and CDR2 FQGTGA. The CDR3 spells CASSSRDISTDTQYF. In nucleotides, the CDR3 is TGTGCCAGCAGCTCCCGGGACATATCCACAGATACGCAGTATTTT.

The chain is built from TRBV19 and TRBJ2-1, with D uncertain. Germline-derived CDR1 and CDR2 are LNHDA and SQIVND (reference sequence). The length of the CDR3 is 13 residues. V lost 5 bases and J lost 4, with 9 bases in between. CDR3 nucleotide sequence: TGTGCCAGTAGTCTCGGGCTGTACAATGAGCAGTTCTTC. It yields the protein CASSLGLYNEQFF.

The chain links TRBV2 to TRBJ1-4; 7 positions match TRBD1. CDR1 and CDR2 from the germline V gene are SNHLY and FYNNEI. CDR3 size: 14 residues. The J segment lost 8 bases and the V segment lost 6 bases, leaving 9 bases of the junction unmatched. This CDR3 is CASRPDRVGEKLFF. CDR3 nucleotides: TGTGCCAGCAGACCCGACAGGGTCGGAGAAAAACTGTTTTTT.

This clone has more than one count but fewer than ten. This chain uses TRBV15 with TRBJ2-1, with 8 bases aligning to TRBD1. V shed 2 bases and J 9 bases; nucleotides not matched to a gene: 12. In germline, CDR1 is LNHNV, CDR2 YYDKDF (reference sequence). The CDR3 runs 16 residues. CDR3 in DNA: TGTGCCACCAGCAGATGGGCCGGGACAGGTAATAGTGAGCAGTTCTTC. This encodes CATSRWAGTGNSEQFF.

This clone was observed many times. The V gene is TRBV28, the J gene TRBJ2-7; D unresolved. V was pared by 8 bases and J by 7 bases, with 21 bases between. This CDR3 spans 14 amino acids. From germline, CDR1 is MDHEN and CDR2 SYDVKM. The CDR3 reads CASVSLLPTKEQYF. The CDR3 DNA is TGTGCCAGCGTATCTCTTCTACCAACAAAGGAGCAGTACTTC.

The CDR3 sequence: CASSLDQGAYTEAFF. The CDR3, as DNA: TGTGCCAGCAGCTTAGACCAAGGGGCCTACACTGAAGCTTTCTTT. The chain links TRBV7-2 to TRBJ1-1; tentatively, D is TRBD1 (5 bases). Trimming stripped 1 base from V and 3 bases from J, with 12 bases between. This CDR3 region has 15 residues. Germline V gene data show CDR1 as SGHTA and CDR2 as FQGNSA.